What follows is one T cell receptor (beta chain) and its context. This sample stems from a study of neoadjuvant anti-PD-1 for oral cavity cancer. The CDR3 loop spans 14 amino acids. The germline V and J ends were trimmed by 0 bases and 4 bases, with 9 bases remaining between them. Looked up from germline, CDR1 is SGHRS and CDR2 is YFSETQ. Produced via immunoSEQ multiplex PCR; TCRdb's table is partial and in-frame only. The sample carries over 14,000 clones, 65% to 80% recorded once. Patients had HPV-negative, locally advanced oral cavity squamous cell carcinoma. No culture or expansion preceded analysis of these blood cells.

The chain combines TRBV5-1 with TRBJ2-3; D tentatively fits TRBD1 or TRBD2 (5 bases each). The material was PBMCs, obtained before nivolumab (anti-PD-1) treatment. This clonotype was sampled from a person aged 35-80 years with oral cavity squamous cell carcinoma. CDR3 region: CASSLDGGADTQYF. The DNA for the CDR3 is TGCGCCAGCAGCTTGGATGGGGGAGCAGATACGCAGTATTTT.